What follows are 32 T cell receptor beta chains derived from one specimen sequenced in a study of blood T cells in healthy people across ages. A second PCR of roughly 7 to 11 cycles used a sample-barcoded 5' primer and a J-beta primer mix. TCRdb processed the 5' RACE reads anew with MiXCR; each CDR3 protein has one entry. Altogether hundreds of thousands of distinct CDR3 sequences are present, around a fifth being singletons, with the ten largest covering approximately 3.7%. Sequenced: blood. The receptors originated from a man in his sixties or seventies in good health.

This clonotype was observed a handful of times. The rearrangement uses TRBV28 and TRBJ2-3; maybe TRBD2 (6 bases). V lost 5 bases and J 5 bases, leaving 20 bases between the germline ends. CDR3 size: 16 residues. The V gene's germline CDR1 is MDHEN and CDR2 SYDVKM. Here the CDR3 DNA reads TGTGCCAGCAGTCCTTTTAAGGGGAGGAGAGGAGATACGCAGTATTTT. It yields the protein CASSPFKGRRGDTQYF.

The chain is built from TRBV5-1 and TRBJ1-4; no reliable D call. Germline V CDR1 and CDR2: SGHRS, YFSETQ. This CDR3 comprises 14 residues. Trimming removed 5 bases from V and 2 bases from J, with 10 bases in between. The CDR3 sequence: CASRISGTNEKLFF. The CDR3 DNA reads TGCGCCAGCAGGATTTCGGGGACTAATGAAAAACTGTTTTTT.

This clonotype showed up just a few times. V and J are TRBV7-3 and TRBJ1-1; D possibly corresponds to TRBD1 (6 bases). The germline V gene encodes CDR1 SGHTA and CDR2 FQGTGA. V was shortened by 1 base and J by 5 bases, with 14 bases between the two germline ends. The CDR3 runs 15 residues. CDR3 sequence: CASSLRGGTWTEAFF. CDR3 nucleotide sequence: TGTGCCAGCAGCTTAAGAGGGGGGACGTGGACTGAAGCTTTCTTT. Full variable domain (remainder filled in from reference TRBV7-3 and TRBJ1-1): GAGVSQTPSNKVTEKGKYVELRCDPISGHTALYWYRQSLGQGPEFLIYFQGTGAADDSGLPNDRFFAVRPEGSVSTLKIQRTERGDSAVYLCASSLRGGTWTEAFFGQGTRLTVV.

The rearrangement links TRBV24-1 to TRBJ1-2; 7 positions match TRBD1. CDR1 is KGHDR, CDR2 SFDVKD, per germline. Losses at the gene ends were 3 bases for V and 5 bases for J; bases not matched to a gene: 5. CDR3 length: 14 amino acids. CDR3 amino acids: CATSDPGTAYGYTF. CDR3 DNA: TGTGCCACCAGTGATCCCGGGACAGCTTATGGCTACACCTTC.

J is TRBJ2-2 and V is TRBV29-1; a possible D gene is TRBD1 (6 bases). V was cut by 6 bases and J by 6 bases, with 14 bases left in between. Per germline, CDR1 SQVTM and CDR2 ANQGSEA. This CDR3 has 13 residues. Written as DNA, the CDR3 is TGCAGCGTGAGGGACATCTTGGCCGGGGAGCTGTTTTTT. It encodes CSVRDILAGELFF.

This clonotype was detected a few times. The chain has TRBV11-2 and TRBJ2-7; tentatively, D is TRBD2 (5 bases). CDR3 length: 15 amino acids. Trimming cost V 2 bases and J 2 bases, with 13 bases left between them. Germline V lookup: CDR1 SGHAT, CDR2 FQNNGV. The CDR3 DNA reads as TGTGCCAGCAGCTTACAAGGACTTGAGACCTACGAGCAGTACTTC. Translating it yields CASSLQGLETYEQYF.

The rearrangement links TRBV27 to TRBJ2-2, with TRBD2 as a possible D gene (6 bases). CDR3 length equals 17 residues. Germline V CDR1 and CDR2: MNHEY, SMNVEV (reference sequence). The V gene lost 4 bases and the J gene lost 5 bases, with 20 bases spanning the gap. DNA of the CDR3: TGTGCCAGCAGTTCCCCGGCGGAAGGAGGGCCGACCGGGGAGCTGTTTTTT. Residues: CASSSPAEGGPTGELFF.

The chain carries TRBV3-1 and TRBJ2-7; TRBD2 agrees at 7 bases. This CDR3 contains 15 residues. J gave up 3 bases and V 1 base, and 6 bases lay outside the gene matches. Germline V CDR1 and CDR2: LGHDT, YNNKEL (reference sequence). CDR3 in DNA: TGTGCCAGCAGCCAAGCTGGCGGGAGTCGCTACGAGCAGTACTTC. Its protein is CASSQAGGSRYEQYF.

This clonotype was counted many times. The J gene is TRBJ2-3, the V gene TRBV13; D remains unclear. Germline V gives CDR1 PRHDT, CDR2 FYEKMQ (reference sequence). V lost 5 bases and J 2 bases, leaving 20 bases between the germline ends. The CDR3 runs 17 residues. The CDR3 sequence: CASSPPTRRLLTDTQYF. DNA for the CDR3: TGTGCCAGCAGCCCCCCAACGAGGAGACTCCTCACAGATACGCAGTATTTT.

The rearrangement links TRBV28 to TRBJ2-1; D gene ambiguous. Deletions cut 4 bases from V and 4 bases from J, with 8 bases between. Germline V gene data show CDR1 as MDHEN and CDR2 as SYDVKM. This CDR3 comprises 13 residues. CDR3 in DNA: TGTGCCAGCAGTTGGTCATATTACAATGAGCAGTTCTTC. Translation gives CASSWSYYNEQFF.

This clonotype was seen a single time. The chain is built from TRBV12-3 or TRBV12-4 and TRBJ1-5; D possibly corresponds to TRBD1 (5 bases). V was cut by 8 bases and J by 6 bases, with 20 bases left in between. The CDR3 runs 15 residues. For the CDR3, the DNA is TGTGCCAGCTCTACGTACGGGGACTTTGGTCAGCCCCAGCATTTT. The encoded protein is CASSTYGDFGQPQHF.

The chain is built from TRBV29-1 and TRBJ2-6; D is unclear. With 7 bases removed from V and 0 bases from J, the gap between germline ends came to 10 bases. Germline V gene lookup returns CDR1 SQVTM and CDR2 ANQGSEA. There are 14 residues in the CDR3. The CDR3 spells CSAAKSSGANVLTF. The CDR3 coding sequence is TGCAGCGCTGCTAAATCCTCTGGGGCCAACGTCCTGACTTTC.

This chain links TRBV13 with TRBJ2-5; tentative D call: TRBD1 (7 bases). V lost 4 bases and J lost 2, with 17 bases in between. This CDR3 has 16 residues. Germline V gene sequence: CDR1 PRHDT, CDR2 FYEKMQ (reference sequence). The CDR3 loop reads CASSSRDRTNQETQYF. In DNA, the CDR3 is TGTGCCAGCAGCTCGCGGGACAGAACTAATCAAGAGACCCAGTACTTC.

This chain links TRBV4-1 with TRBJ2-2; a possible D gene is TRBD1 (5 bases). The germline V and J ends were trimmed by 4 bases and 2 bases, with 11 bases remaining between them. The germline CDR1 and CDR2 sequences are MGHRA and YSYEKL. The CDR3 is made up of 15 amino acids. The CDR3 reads CASSPRASNTGELFF. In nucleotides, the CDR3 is TGCGCCAGCAGCCCCAGGGCTAGTAACACCGGGGAGCTGTTTTTT.

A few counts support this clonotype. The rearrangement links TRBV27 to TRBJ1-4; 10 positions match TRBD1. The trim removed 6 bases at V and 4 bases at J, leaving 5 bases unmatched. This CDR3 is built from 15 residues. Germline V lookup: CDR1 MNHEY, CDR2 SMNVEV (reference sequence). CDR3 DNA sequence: TGTGCCAGCAGCCGGACAGGGGGTGGTAATGAAAAACTGTTTTTT. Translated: CASSRTGGGNEKLFF.

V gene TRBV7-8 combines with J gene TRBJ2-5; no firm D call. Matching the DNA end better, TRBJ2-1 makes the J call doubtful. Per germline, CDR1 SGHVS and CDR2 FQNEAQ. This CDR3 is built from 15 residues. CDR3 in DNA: TGTGCCAGCAGCTTAGCCCTTCGAGTCAACAATGAGCAGTTCTTC. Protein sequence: CASSLALRVNNEQFF.

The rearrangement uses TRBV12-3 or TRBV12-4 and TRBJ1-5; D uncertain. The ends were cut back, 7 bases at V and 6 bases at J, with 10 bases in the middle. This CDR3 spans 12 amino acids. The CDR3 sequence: CASNFGVQPQHF. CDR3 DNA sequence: TGTGCCAGCAATTTTGGGGTTCAGCCCCAGCATTTT.

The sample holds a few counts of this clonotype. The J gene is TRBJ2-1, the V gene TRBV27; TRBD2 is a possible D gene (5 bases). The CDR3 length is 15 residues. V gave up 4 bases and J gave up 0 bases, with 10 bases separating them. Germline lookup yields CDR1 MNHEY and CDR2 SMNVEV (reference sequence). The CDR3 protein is CASSSIASSYNEQFF. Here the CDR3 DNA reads TGTGCCAGCAGTTCCATAGCGTCCTCCTACAATGAGCAGTTCTTC.

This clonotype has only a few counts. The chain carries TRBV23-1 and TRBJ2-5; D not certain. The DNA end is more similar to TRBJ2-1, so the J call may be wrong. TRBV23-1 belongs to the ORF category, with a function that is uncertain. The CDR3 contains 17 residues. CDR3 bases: TGCGCCAGCAGTCAGCTTACCCAGGAGATATTCCCCGATGAGCAGTTCTTC. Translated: CASSQLTQEIFPDEQFF.

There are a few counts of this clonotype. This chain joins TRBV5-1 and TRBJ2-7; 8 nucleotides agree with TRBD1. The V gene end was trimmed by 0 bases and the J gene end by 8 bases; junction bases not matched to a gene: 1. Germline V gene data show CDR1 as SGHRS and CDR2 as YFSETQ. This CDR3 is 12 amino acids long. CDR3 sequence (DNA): TGCGCCAGCAGCTTGGGACAGGGGCAGCAGTACTTC. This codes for CASSLGQGQQYF.

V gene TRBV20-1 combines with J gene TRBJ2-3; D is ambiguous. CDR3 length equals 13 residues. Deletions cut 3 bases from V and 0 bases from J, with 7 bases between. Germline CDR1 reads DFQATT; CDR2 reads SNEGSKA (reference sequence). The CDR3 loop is CSASSHSTDTQYF. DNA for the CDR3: TGCAGTGCTAGTTCCCACAGCACAGATACGCAGTATTTT.

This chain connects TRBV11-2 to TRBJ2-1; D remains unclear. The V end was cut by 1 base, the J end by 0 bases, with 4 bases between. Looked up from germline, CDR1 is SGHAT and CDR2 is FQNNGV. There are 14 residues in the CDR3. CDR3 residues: CASSLVPSYNEQFF. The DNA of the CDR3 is TGTGCCAGCAGCTTAGTCCCCTCCTACAATGAGCAGTTCTTC.

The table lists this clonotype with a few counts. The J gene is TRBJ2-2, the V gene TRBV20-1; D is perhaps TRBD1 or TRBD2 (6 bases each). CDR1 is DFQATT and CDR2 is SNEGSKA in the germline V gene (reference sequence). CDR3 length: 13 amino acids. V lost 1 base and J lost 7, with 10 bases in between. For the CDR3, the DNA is TGCAGTGCTAGAGCGGGGGCCGACGGGGAGCTGTTTTTT. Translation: CSARAGADGELFF.

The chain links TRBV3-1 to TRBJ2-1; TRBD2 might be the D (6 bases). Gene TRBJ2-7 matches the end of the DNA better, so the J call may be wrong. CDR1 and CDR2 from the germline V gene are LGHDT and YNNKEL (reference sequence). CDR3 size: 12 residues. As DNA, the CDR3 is TGTGCCAGCAGCTACGGGAGTCGCGAGCAGTACTTC. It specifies CASSYGSREQYF.

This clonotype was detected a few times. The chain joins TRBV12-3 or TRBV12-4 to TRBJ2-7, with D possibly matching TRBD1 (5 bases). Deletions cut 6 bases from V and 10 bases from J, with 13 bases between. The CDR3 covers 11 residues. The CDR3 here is CASSSSGPQYF. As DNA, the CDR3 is TGTGCCAGCAGCTCATCAGGGCCCCAGTACTTC.

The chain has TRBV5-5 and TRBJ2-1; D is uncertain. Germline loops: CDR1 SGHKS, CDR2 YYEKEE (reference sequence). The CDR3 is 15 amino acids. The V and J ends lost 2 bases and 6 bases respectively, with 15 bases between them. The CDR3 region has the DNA TGTGCCAGCAGCTTACGGACGATACAACGCAATGAGCAGTTCTTC. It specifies CASSLRTIQRNEQFF.

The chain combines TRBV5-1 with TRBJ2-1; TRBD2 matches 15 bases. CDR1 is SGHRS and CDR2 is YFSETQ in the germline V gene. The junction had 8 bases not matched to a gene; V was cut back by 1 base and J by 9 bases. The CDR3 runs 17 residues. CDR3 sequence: CASSLTGLAGGMGEQFF. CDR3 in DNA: TGCGCCAGCAGCTTGACGGGACTAGCGGGAGGTATGGGTGAGCAGTTCTTC. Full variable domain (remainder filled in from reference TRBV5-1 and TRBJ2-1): KAGVTQTPRYLIKTRGQQVTLSCSPISGHRSVSWYQQTPGQGLQFLFEYFSETQRNKGNFPGRFSGRQFSNSRSEMNVSTLELGDSALYLCASSLTGLAGGMGEQFFGPGTRLTVL.

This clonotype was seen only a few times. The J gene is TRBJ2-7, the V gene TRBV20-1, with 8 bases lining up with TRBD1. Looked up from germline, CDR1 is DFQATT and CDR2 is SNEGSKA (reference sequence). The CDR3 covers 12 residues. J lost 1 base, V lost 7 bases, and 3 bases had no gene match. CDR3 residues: CSGRDRSYEQYF. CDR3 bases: TGCAGTGGAAGGGACAGGTCCTACGAGCAGTACTTC.

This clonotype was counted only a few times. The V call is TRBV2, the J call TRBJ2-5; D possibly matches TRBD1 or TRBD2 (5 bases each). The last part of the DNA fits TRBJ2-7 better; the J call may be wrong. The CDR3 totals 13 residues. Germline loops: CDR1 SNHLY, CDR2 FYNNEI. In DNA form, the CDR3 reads TGTGCCAGCAGTGAAGGGGGGTTCGACGAGCAGTACTTC. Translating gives CASSEGGFDEQYF.

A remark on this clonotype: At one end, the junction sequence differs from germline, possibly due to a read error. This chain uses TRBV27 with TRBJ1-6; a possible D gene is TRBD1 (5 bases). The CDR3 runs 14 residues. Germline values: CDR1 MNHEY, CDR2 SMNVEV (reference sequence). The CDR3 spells CVSSLSKGNSPLHF. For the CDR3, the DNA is TGTGTCAGCAGTTTATCGAAGGGGAATTCACCCCTCCACTTT.

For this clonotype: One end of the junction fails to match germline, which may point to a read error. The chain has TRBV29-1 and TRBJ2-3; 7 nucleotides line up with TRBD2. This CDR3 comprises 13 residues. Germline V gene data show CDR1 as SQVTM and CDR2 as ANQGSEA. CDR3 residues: CNVERGNADTQYF. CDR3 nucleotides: TGCAACGTTGAGCGGGGAAACGCAGATACGCAGTATTTT.

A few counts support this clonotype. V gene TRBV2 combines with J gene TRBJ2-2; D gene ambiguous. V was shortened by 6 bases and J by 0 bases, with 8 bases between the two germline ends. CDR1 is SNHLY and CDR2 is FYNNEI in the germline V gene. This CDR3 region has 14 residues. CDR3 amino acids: CASRAYANTGELFF. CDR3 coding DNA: TGTGCCAGCAGAGCATACGCGAACACCGGGGAGCTGTTTTTT.